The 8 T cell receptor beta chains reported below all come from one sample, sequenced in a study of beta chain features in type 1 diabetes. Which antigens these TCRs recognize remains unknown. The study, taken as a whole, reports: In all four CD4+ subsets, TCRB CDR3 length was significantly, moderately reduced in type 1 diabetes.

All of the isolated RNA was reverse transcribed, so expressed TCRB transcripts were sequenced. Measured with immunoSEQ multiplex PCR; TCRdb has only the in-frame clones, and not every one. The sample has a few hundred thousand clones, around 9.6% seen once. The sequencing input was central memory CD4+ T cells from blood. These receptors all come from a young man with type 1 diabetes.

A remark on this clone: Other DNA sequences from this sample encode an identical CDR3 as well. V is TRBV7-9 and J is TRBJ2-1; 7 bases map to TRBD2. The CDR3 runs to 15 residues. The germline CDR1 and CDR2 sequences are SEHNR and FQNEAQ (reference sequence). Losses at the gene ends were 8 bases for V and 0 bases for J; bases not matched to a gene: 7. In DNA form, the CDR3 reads TGTGCCAGCCCTTCGGGCGGGAGCTCCTACAATGAGCAGTTCTTC. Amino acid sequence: CASPSGGSSYNEQFF.

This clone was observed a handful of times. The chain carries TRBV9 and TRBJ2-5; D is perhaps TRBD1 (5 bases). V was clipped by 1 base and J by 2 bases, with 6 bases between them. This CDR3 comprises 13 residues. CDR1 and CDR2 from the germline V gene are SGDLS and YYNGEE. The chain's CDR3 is CASSVNRQETQYF. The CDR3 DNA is TGTGCCAGCAGCGTAAACAGGCAAGAGACCCAGTACTTC.

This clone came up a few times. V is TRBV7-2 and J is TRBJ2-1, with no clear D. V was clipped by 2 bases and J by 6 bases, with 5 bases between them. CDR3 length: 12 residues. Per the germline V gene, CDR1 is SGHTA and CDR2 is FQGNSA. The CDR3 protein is CASSLTTNEQFF. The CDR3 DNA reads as TGTGCCAGCAGCTTAACGACCAATGAGCAGTTCTTC.

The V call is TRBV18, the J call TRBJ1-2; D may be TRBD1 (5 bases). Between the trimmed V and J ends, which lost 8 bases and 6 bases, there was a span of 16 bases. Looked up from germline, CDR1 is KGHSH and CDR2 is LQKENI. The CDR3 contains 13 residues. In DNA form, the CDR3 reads TGTGCCAGCGCCGAGCTGGGGCGCGATGGCTACACCTTC. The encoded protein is CASAELGRDGYTF.

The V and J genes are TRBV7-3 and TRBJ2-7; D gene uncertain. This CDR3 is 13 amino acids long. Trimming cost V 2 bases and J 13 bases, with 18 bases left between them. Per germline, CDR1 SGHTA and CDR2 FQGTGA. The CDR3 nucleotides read TGTGCCAGCAGCTTAGAGGAACGAACTTACTTATACTTC. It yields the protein CASSLEERTYLYF.

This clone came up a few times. CDR3 DNA: TGTGCCAGCAGCTTACGTGGGACAGCCTCCTACAATGAGCAGTTCTTC. Its protein is CASSLRGTASYNEQFF. This rearrangement joins TRBV7-8 to TRBJ2-1; TRBD1 matches at 7 bases. Per the germline V gene, CDR1 is SGHVS and CDR2 is FQNEAQ. With V trimmed by 2 bases and J by 0 bases, 4 bases remained unmatched. The CDR3 consists of 16 residues.

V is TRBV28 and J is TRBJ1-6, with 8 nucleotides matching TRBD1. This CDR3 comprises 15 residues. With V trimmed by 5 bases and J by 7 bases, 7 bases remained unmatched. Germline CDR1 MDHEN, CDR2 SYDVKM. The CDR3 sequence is CASSQSDRANSPLHF. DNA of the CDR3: TGTGCCAGCAGTCAATCGGACAGGGCAAATTCACCCCTCCACTTT. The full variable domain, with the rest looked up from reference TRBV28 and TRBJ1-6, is DVKVTQSSRYLVKRTGEKVFLECVQDMDHENMFWYRQDPGLGLRLIYFSYDVKMKEKGDIPEGYSVSREKKERFSLILESASTNQTSMYLCASSQSDRANSPLHFGNGTRLTVT.

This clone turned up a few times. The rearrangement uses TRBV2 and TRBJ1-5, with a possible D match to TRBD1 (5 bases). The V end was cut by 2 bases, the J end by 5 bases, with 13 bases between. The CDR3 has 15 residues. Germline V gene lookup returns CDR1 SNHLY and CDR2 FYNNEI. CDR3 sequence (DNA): TGTGCCAGCAGTGAAAGGGCCCCGGGGGATCAGCCCCAGCATTTT. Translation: CASSERAPGDQPQHF.